The sequence of this T cell receptor beta chain was determined in a study of cytomegalovirus exposure and HLA in healthy donors. PCR amplification relied on 60 Vbeta primers (plus 13 Jbeta primers). Repertoires were generated with immunoSEQ multiplex PCR, while TCRdb's copy carries only in-frame clones and drops some. The sample includes about 33,000 clones. Germline values: CDR1 MNHNY, CDR2 SVGAGI (reference sequence). J lost 6 bases, V lost 6 bases, and 7 bases had no gene match. This CDR3 region has 13 residues. The specimen sequenced was PBMCs. The rearrangement links TRBV6-6 to TRBJ1-1; 7 bases align to TRBD1. The TCR originated in a woman in her forties in good health and CMV-seropositive. CDR3: CASRPDRASEAFF. CDR3 in DNA: TGTGCCAGCAGGCCCGACAGGGCGTCTGAAGCTTTCTTT.